This TCR beta chain was found in a study of cytomegalovirus exposure and HLA in healthy donors. Study outcomes and limitations: With further analysis later on, most CMV-associated TCR beta chains appeared HLA-restricted. HLA-A and HLA-B allele assignments for most subjects were reportedly predicted accurately using TCR beta sequences.

This CDR3 is 15 amino acids long. Per the germline V gene, CDR1 is SGHAT and CDR2 is FQNNGV. Losses at the gene ends were 2 bases for V and 1 base for J; bases not matched to a gene: 2. In the case of this clone: What it recognizes is unknown.

PCR used 60 Vbeta primers and 13 Jbeta primers. Assay used: immunoSEQ multiplex PCR; TCRdb lists only in-frame clones, some missing. The sample contains about 140,000 clones, approximately 68% of which appear only once. Sample: PBMCs. The origin of this receptor is a man in his sixties in good health and CMV-seronegative. The chain joins TRBV11-2 to TRBJ2-3, with 8 bases fitting TRBD1. DNA of the CDR3: TGTGCCAGCAGCTTACAGGGGGCTGGCACAGATACGCAGTATTTT. Its translation is CASSLQGAGTDTQYF. The complete variable domain, with remaining parts taken from reference TRBV11-2 and TRBJ2-3, reads EAGVAQSPRYKIIEKRQSVAFWCNPISGHATLYWYQQILGQGPKLLIQFQNNGVVDDSQLPKDRFSAERLKGVDSTLKIQPAKLEDSAVYLCASSLQGAGTDTQYFGPGTRLTVL.